The 23 T cell receptor beta chains below were found in one sample sequenced in a study of cytomegalovirus exposure and HLA in healthy donors. 60 Vbeta and 13 Jbeta primers were used in PCR. Generated by immunoSEQ multiplex PCR, the TCRdb table keeps only in-frame clones and is missing some. The sample lists 140,000 to 150,000 clones, nearly 80% occurring once. The sequenced material came from PBMCs. The receptors come from a woman aged 25-40 years in good health and CMV-seronegative.

The chain carries TRBV5-1 and TRBJ2-2, with 7 positions matching TRBD1. CDR3 size: 16 residues. CDR1 and CDR2 (germline): SGHRS, YFSETQ. V lost 1 base, J lost 0 bases, and 3 bases stayed unmatched. The CDR3, as DNA: TGCGCCAGCAGCTTGTTTCAGGGGGCGAACACCGGGGAGCTGTTTTTT. Its protein product is CASSLFQGANTGELFF.

This clone was counted only a few times. This chain links TRBV11-2 with TRBJ1-4, with D perhaps TRBD1 (6 bases). The CDR3 totals 18 residues. Per the germline V gene, CDR1 is SGHAT and CDR2 is FQNNGV. Trimming removed 6 bases at V and 5 bases at J, with 25 bases between. CDR3 nucleotides: TGTGCCAGCAGTTCTGGGGCCCCCGAGAGAGGGGGAAATGAAAAACTGTTTTTT. Amino acids: CASSSGAPERGGNEKLFF.

The chain uses TRBV5-6 and TRBJ2-3; D unresolved. CDR1 and CDR2 (germline): SGHDT, YYEEEE. Trimming stripped 4 bases from V and 0 bases from J, with 9 bases between. The CDR3 is made up of 14 amino acids. CDR3 loop: CASSRASSTDTQYF. The CDR3 DNA reads TGTGCCAGCAGCCGAGCTTCTAGCACAGATACGCAGTATTTT.

The chain uses TRBV18 and TRBJ1-2, with 8 bases aligning to TRBD1. CDR1 and CDR2 from the germline V gene are KGHSH and LQKENI. Trimming took 2 bases from V and 8 from J; bases not matched to a gene: 7. The CDR3 loop spans 14 amino acids. The CDR3 region has the DNA TGTGCCAGCTCACCAGACAGGGGCCCATGGGGCTACACCTTC. Translation gives CASSPDRGPWGYTF.

The DNA of the CDR3 is TGCACCAGCAGCCAGGCGGCCGGGACAGGGCTGGAGCATGGCTACACCTTC. Its translation is CTSSQAAGTGLEHGYTF. This rearrangement joins TRBV1 to TRBJ1-2; TRBD1 is taken as the D call from the table, unchecked against the DNA. TRBV1 is flagged as a pseudogene. The CDR3 runs 17 residues.

The J gene is TRBJ2-1, the V gene TRBV9; 9 nucleotides line up with TRBD2. Per germline, CDR1 SGDLS and CDR2 YYNGEE. The trim removed 0 bases at V and 4 bases at J, leaving 11 bases unmatched. The CDR3 is 18 residues long. In DNA form, the CDR3 reads TGTGCCAGCAGCGTAGGGCGGGGGGGCAAGGGAAATTACAATGAGCAGTTCTTC. Its translation: CASSVGRGGKGNYNEQFF.

J is TRBJ2-7 and V is TRBV11-2; TRBD2 aligns across 9 bases. Germline V gene sequence: CDR1 SGHAT, CDR2 FQNNGV. V dropped 5 bases and J dropped 2; count of bases not matched to a gene: 13. The CDR3 loop spans 17 amino acids. The CDR3 DNA reads as TGTGCCAGCAGCCTACTACATACTAGCGGGCGCACCTACGAGCAGTACTTC. It yields the protein CASSLLHTSGRTYEQYF. Based on the CDR3 plus reference TRBV11-2 and TRBJ2-7, the full variable domain is EAGVAQSPRYKIIEKRQSVAFWCNPISGHATLYWYQQILGQGPKLLIQFQNNGVVDDSQLPKDRFSAERLKGVDSTLKIQPAKLEDSAVYLCASSLLHTSGRTYEQYFGPGTRLTVT.

This clone showed up just once. The rearrangement joins TRBV6-5 to TRBJ1-1, with a tentative D call TRBD1 (5 bases). Germline lookup yields CDR1 MNHEY and CDR2 SVGAGI. V was pared by 0 bases and J by 7 bases, with 12 bases between. The CDR3 length is 14 residues. The CDR3 DNA sequence: TGTGCCAGCAGTTACTCTTGGAGGGACGGTGAAGCTTTCTTT. Protein sequence: CASSYSWRDGEAFF.

This clone was detected only once. Relative to the germline gene, one junction end is altered; a read error may explain this. The rearrangement uses TRBV19 and TRBJ1-5, with a weak D call TRBD1 (5 bases). CDR1 and CDR2 from the germline V gene are LNHDA and SQIVND (reference sequence). The CDR3 is 11 residues long. CDR3 nucleotide sequence: TGTGCCAGTAGTTTTCCGGGACTCACCGCTTGG. It codes for CASSFPGLTAW.

Remarks on this clone: At the DNA level, this CDR3 is encoded by other sequences in the same sample as well. V gene TRBV7-2 combines with J gene TRBJ2-3; 8 bases agree with TRBD2. The CDR3 sequence is 17 residues long. The J segment lost 0 bases and the V segment lost 2 bases, leaving 7 bases of the junction unmatched. Germline lookup yields CDR1 SGHTA and CDR2 FQGNSA. The CDR3 region is CASSLTSGGLSTDTQYF. The CDR3 DNA reads as TGTGCCAGCAGCTTAACCAGCGGGGGACTTAGCACAGATACGCAGTATTTT.

As for this clone: A junction boundary mismatches the germline segment, possibly from a read error. J is TRBJ1-2 and V is TRBV4-1; the D gene is possibly TRBD1 (5 bases). The germline V gene has CDR1 MGHRA and CDR2 YSYEKL. The CDR3 spans 16 residues. The CDR3 nucleotides read TGCGCCAGCAGCCATCCCAATCCATTACAGGACCCAGGACCCAGCTTC. Protein product: CASSHPNPLQDPGPSF.

This sequence joins TRBV6-5 and TRBJ2-7; D might be TRBD1 (6 bases). CDR1 and CDR2 from the germline V gene are MNHEY and SVGAGI. Between the trimmed V and J ends, which lost 5 bases and 3 bases, there was a span of 11 bases. The CDR3 is 13 amino acids. CDR3 DNA: TGTGCCAGCAGTGCCAGGGGAAACTACGAGCAGTACTTC. Amino acid sequence: CASSARGNYEQYF.

The V and J genes are TRBV6-4 and TRBJ1-6; no reliable D call. CDR1 is MRHNA, CDR2 SNTAGT, per germline. There are 13 residues in the CDR3. V lost 3 bases to trimming and J lost 8 bases, with 8 bases between them. CDR3 amino acids: CASSDRSDSPLHF. CDR3 in DNA: TGTGCCAGCAGTGATAGGAGTGATTCACCCCTCCACTTT.

This chain uses TRBV2 with TRBJ2-7, with 7 positions matching TRBD2. Trimming removed 7 bases from V and 2 bases from J; junction bases left unmatched: 8. This CDR3 is 14 amino acids long. Germline V gene data show CDR1 as SNHLY and CDR2 as FYNNEI. Written as DNA, the CDR3 is TGTGCCAGCAAAGACCGGGACTACACCTACGAGCAGTACTTC. It encodes CASKDRDYTYEQYF.

The genes are TRBV5-5 and TRBJ1-1, with no clear D. Germline V gene lookup returns CDR1 SGHKS and CDR2 YYEKEE (reference sequence). The V end was cut by 7 bases, the J end by 5 bases, with 15 bases between. The CDR3 totals 13 residues. The CDR3 DNA follows: TGTGCCAGCGTCGGGGTTCAAGGGACTGAAGCTTTCTTT. It specifies CASVGVQGTEAFF.

The chain links TRBV7-2 to TRBJ1-1; a weak D match, TRBD1 (5 bases). Germline loops: CDR1 SGHTA, CDR2 FQGNSA. V lost 4 bases to trimming and J lost 2 bases, with 8 bases between them. The CDR3 runs 13 residues. As DNA, the CDR3 is TGTGCCAGCAGCTCAGACAGCAACACTGAAGCTTTCTTT. It translates to CASSSDSNTEAFF. Supplemented by reference TRBV7-2 and TRBJ1-1, the full variable domain reads GAGVSQSPSNKVTEKGKDVELRCDPISGHTALYWYRQSLGQGLEFLIYFQGNSAPDKSGLPSDRFSAERTGGSVSTLTIQRTQQEDSAVYLCASSSDSNTEAFFGQGTRLTVV.

V gene TRBV2 combines with J gene TRBJ1-1; D is perhaps TRBD1 (5 bases). Germline V gives CDR1 SNHLY, CDR2 FYNNEI. This CDR3 region has 15 residues. V lost 1 base, J lost 4 bases, and 13 bases lay in between. The CDR3 nucleotides are TGTGCCAGCAGTGAAGAGAGCCAGGGAAGCACTGAAGCTTTCTTT. Encoded protein: CASSEESQGSTEAFF. The complete variable domain, with remaining parts taken from reference TRBV2 and TRBJ1-1, reads EPEVTQTPSHQVTQMGQEVILRCVPISNHLYFYWYRQILGQKVEFLVSFYNNEISEKSEIFDDQFSVERPDGSNFTLKIRSTKLEDSAMYFCASSEESQGSTEAFFGQGTRLTVV.

This clone was seen a handful of times. The CDR3 is CASSQDWRDRGYEQYF. The DNA of the CDR3 is TGTGCCAGCAGCCAAGATTGGCGGGACAGGGGCTACGAGCAGTACTTC. The rearrangement links TRBV14 to TRBJ2-7; 10 nucleotides align to TRBD1. V lost 0 bases and J lost 3; bases outside the gene matches: 5. The germline gives CDR1 SGHDN, CDR2 FVKESK. This CDR3 spans 16 amino acids.

This clone appeared a single time. The rearrangement joins TRBV6-6 to TRBJ1-1, with TRBD1 as a possible D gene (6 bases). The germline V gene encodes CDR1 MNHNY and CDR2 SVGAGI (reference sequence). The CDR3 covers 13 residues. V was shortened by 6 bases and J by 0 bases, with 8 bases between the two germline ends. CDR3 sequence: CASRTGMNTEAFF. DNA of the CDR3: TGTGCCAGCAGGACAGGCATGAACACTGAAGCTTTCTTT.

The rearrangement uses TRBV7-8 and TRBJ1-2; D is ambiguous. V dropped 1 base and J dropped 7 bases, with 13 bases sitting between them. CDR3 length: 14 residues. CDR1 is SGHVS and CDR2 is FQNEAQ in the germline V gene. The DNA of the CDR3 is TGTGCCAGCAGCTTAGGCGACCCGGCTAGTGGCTACACCTTC. This codes for CASSLGDPASGYTF.

The chain has TRBV6-1 and TRBJ2-7, with D tentatively TRBD2 (6 bases). V dropped 6 bases and J dropped 9 bases, with 21 bases sitting between them. The germline V gene encodes CDR1 MNHNS and CDR2 SASEGT. The CDR3 contains 14 residues. CDR3 protein: CASRPLWGVDGQYF. The CDR3 DNA reads as TGTGCCAGCAGACCTTTGTGGGGGGTCGACGGGCAGTACTTC.

J is TRBJ1-6 and V is TRBV2; D gene uncertain. This CDR3 has 16 amino acids. Germline V lookup: CDR1 SNHLY, CDR2 FYNNEI. V was shortened by 3 bases and J by 0 bases, with 9 bases between the two germline ends. The CDR3 nucleotides are TGTGCCAGCAGTGAGATACAGAGCTCCTATAATTCACCCCTCCACTTT. Protein sequence: CASSEIQSSYNSPLHF.

The V and J genes are TRBV6-5 and TRBJ1-1; D unclear. The CDR3 length is 12 residues. The V gene's germline CDR1 is MNHEY and CDR2 SVGAGI. With 7 bases removed from V and 5 bases from J, the gap between germline ends came to 11 bases. DNA for the CDR3: TGTGCCAGCACCCGCGGAGGTACTGAAGCTTTCTTT. Translated, it gives CASTRGGTEAFF.